Listed here are 7 T cell receptor beta chains from one sample, sequenced in a study of T-cell memory formation after mild COVID-19. In TCRdb, the 5' RACE reads were re-called with MiXCR into one record per CDR3 protein. This table holds 350,000 to 450,000 distinct CDR3 sequences, 20% found once. Specimen: PBMCs or a T cell subset sorted from them (not recorded which). These receptors all come from an adult woman who had mild COVID-19 (a few samples of this study predate the infection). Cell type and time point are not known.

This clonotype was picked up a small number of times. The chain has TRBV28 and TRBJ2-7; 11 bases are shared with TRBD1. The CDR3 covers 15 residues. CDR1 is MDHEN, CDR2 SYDVKM, per germline. V was pared by 6 bases and J by 3 bases, with 7 bases of the junction left unmatched. The CDR3 DNA reads as TGTGCCAGCAGGCATTCCGGGACAGGGGGCTACGAGCAGTACTTC. It encodes CASRHSGTGGYEQYF. The full variable domain, its missing parts supplied by reference TRBV28 and TRBJ2-7, is DVKVTQSSRYLVKRTGEKVFLECVQDMDHENMFWYRQDPGLGLRLIYFSYDVKMKEKGDIPEGYSVSREKKERFSLILESASTNQTSMYLCASRHSGTGGYEQYFGPGTRLTVT.

The chain has TRBV7-2 and TRBJ2-3, with 14 positions matching TRBD2. Germline values: CDR1 SGHTA, CDR2 FQGNSA. There are 20 residues in the CDR3. Losses at the gene ends were 0 bases for V and 3 bases for J; bases not matched to a gene: 11. CDR3 loop: CASSLAPRLAGGPATDTQYF. DNA for the CDR3: TGTGCCAGCAGCTTAGCGCCCAGACTAGCGGGGGGGCCTGCTACAGATACGCAGTATTTT.

The chain uses TRBV2 and TRBJ2-3; 7 bases are a match to TRBD2. The CDR3 length is 11 residues. The V and J ends lost 6 bases and 11 bases, in that order; junction bases with no gene match: 5. In germline, CDR1 is SNHLY, CDR2 FYNNEI. CDR3 sequence (DNA): TGTGCCAGCAGACGGGACTACCGGCAGTATTTT. Protein sequence: CASRRDYRQYF.

This clonotype occurred a few times. In nucleotides, the CDR3 is TGCAGCGTTGAAGATTCAGGGACCGGGACAGGTGAAGCTTTCTTT. Amino acid sequence: CSVEDSGTGTGEAFF. The chain is built from TRBV29-1 and TRBJ1-1; 8 bases match TRBD1. CDR1 SQVTM and CDR2 ANQGSEA come from the germline V gene. Losses at the gene ends were 0 bases for V and 7 bases for J; bases not matched to a gene: 10. The CDR3 is 15 residues long.

This sequence joins TRBV7-4 and TRBJ2-1; 9 nucleotides match TRBD2. The J segment lost 4 bases and the V segment lost 4 bases, leaving 14 bases of the junction unmatched. The CDR3 is 18 amino acids. Looked up from germline, CDR1 is SGHVT and CDR2 is SQSDAQ. In nucleotides, the CDR3 is TGTGCCAGCAGCTCATTATCTTGTGGACTAGCGTATTACAATGAGCAGTTCTTC. Protein: CASSSLSCGLAYYNEQFF.

This clonotype was observed a handful of times. The chain carries TRBV3-1 and TRBJ1-2; tentatively, D is TRBD1 (5 bases). CDR3 length equals 13 residues. Trimming took 0 bases from V and 8 from J, leaving 10 bases between them. Germline V lookup: CDR1 LGHDT, CDR2 YNNKEL (reference sequence). The CDR3 here is CASSQDQGPGYTF. CDR3 DNA sequence: TGTGCCAGCAGCCAAGATCAGGGTCCCGGCTACACCTTC.

This clonotype was observed a handful of times. The genes are TRBV4-2 and TRBJ1-5; unclear D gene. This CDR3 has 16 amino acids. The V and J ends lost 0 bases and 7 bases respectively, with 16 bases between them. CDR1 and CDR2 (germline): LGHNA, YNFKEQ. CDR3 DNA sequence: TGTGCCAGCAGCCAAGATCCCCCAGGAAGGCCCCAGCCCCAGCATTTT. This translates into CASSQDPPGRPQPQHF.